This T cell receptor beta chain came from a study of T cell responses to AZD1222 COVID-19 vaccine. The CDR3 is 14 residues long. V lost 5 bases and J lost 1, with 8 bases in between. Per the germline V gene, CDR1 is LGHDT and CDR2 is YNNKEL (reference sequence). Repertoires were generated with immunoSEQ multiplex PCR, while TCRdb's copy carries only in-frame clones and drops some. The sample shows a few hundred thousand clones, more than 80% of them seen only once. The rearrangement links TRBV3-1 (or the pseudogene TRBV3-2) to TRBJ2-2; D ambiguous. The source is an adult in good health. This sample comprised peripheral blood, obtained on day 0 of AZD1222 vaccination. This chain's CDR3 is CASSTAWNTGELFF. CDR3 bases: TGTGCCAGCAGCACAGCGTGGAACACCGGGGAGCTGTTTTTT.